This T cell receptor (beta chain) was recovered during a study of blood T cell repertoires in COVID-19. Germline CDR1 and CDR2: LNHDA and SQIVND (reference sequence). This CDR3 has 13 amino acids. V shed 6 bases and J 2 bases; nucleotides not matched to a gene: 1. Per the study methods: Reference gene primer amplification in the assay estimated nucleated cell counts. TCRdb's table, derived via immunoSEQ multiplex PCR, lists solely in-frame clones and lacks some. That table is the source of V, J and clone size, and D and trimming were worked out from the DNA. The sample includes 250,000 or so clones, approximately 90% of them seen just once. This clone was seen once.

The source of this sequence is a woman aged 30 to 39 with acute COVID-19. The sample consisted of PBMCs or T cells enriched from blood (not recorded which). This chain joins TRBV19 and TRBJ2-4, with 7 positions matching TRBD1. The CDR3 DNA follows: TGTGCCAGTAGGGGACAGTCCAAAAACATTCAGTACTTC. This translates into CASRGQSKNIQYF. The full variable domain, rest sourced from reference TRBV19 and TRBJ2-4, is DGGITQSPKYLFRKEGQNVTLSCEQNLNHDAMYWYRQDPGQGLRLIYYSQIVNDFQKGDIAEGYSVSREKKESFPLTVTSAQKNPTAFYLCASRGQSKNIQYFGAGTRLSVL.